The 25 T cell receptor beta chains given below trace back to one sample, sequenced in a study of T cells expressing NK-cell markers (dated by TCRdb to about 2020). The method was 5' RACE. These reads were obtained on an Illumina HiSeq 2000. Each entry corresponds to one CDR3 protein sequence from reads that TCRdb reprocessed, and DNA is not given. The table for this sample records hundreds of thousands of distinct CDR3 sequences. The ten largest clones capture 4.2% of the sample. Sequenced input: blood T cells: a sorted CD56 or NKG2C T cell subset, CD4+ or CD8+ T cells, or bulk PBMC T cells (not recorded which). The receptors originated from a woman between 18 and 75 years old in good health.

J is TRBJ2-1 and V is TRBV4-1; TCRdb picks TRBD2, but there is no DNA to check that call. The CDR3 sequence is 16 residues long. Germline CDR1 reads MGHRA; CDR2 reads YSYEKL. CDR3: CASSQDIERGINEQFF.

The gene calls are TRBV5-1 and TRBJ1-4; as DNA is missing, the TRBD1 call by TCRdb cannot be tested. Per germline, CDR1 SGHRS and CDR2 YFSETQ. This CDR3 region has 14 residues. Here the CDR3 reads CASSPSGANEKLFF.

The chain has TRBV4-3 and TRBJ2-4. This CDR3 spans 15 amino acids. CDR1 is LGHNA and CDR2 is YSLEER in the germline V gene. The chain's CDR3 is CASSQVDEAKNIQYF.

The chain employs TRBV30 and TRBJ2-1; the TCRdb D gene call, TRBD1, has no DNA to confirm it. The germline gives CDR1 GTSNPN, CDR2 SVGIG (reference sequence). The CDR3 length is 14 residues. This CDR3 reads CAWSANGQSVEQFF. Full variable domain (remainder filled in from reference TRBV30 and TRBJ2-1): SQTIHQWPATLVQPVGSPLSLECTVEGTSNPNLYWYRQAAGRGLQLLFYSVGIGQISSEVPQNLSASRPQDRQFILSSKKLLLSDSGFYLCAWSANGQSVEQFFGPGTRLTVL.

The CDR3 loop reads CASSPTWGGQETQYF. The chain couples TRBV7-9 to TRBJ2-5. Germline V gene lookup returns CDR1 SEHNR and CDR2 FQNEAQ (reference sequence). The CDR3 consists of 15 residues.

V usage is TRBV20-1 and J usage is TRBJ1-2; lacking DNA, the TRBD1 call made by TCRdb goes unchecked. Germline CDR1 is DFQATT and CDR2 is SNEGSKA (reference sequence). This CDR3 has 11 amino acids. This CDR3 reads CSALGAGGYTF.

This chain links TRBV20-1 with TRBJ2-1. There are 13 residues in the CDR3. Germline values: CDR1 DFQATT, CDR2 SNEGSKA (reference sequence). CDR3 region: CSGADSYYNEQFF.

This rearrangement joins TRBV4-3 to TRBJ2-1; TCRdb's assignment of TRBD2 cannot be checked, as there is no DNA. This CDR3 contains 19 residues. Per the germline V gene, CDR1 is LGHNA and CDR2 is YSLEER. The CDR3: CASSQDEAGGPSSYNEQFF.

The rearrangement links TRBV6-1 to TRBJ2-7. The germline V gene encodes CDR1 MNHNS and CDR2 SASEGT. The length of the CDR3 is 13 residues. CDR3 sequence reads: CASSEEWYYEQYF.

This chain links TRBV4-2 with TRBJ1-5. The CDR3 runs to 16 residues. Germline lookup yields CDR1 LGHNA and CDR2 YNFKEQ. This chain's CDR3 is CASSQPDPGGRQPQHF.

The V gene is TRBV7-2, the J gene TRBJ2-2; the TCRdb call, TRBD2, lacks DNA for checking. This CDR3 is built from 17 residues. Germline CDR1 reads SGHTA; CDR2 reads FQGNSA. The CDR3 sequence is CASSLSFSLAIAGELFF.

V is TRBV6-2 or TRBV6-3 and J is TRBJ2-1; TCRdb outputs TRBD2, but without DNA this stays unchecked. Germline V gene lookup returns CDR1 MNHEY and CDR2 SVGEGT. The CDR3 loop spans 14 amino acids. The CDR3 loop reads CASAGRASGHEQFF.

This chain connects TRBV5-1 to TRBJ1-2. Germline assignment: CDR1 SGHRS and CDR2 YFSETQ. The CDR3 extends over 15 amino acids. This CDR3 is CASSSAGYGTMGYTF. The full variable domain, rest sourced from reference TRBV5-1 and TRBJ1-2, is KAGVTQTPRYLIKTRGQQVTLSCSPISGHRSVSWYQQTPGQGLQFLFEYFSETQRNKGNFPGRFSGRQFSNSRSEMNVSTLELGDSALYLCASSSAGYGTMGYTFGSGTRLTVV.

The chain joins TRBV12-3 or TRBV12-4 to TRBJ2-4; TCRdb names TRBD1, which stays unverified in the absence of DNA. This CDR3 is built from 15 residues. The CDR3 protein is CASSLFSGDLNIQYF.

This chain links TRBV11-2 with TRBJ2-3; with no DNA, the TCRdb D assignment of TRBD2 cannot be verified. Germline V gene lookup returns CDR1 SGHAT and CDR2 FQNNGV. This CDR3 contains 15 residues. The CDR3 here is CASPGLAGIADTQYF.

The chain employs TRBV7-6 and TRBJ2-3; TCRdb names TRBD1, which stays unverified in the absence of DNA. Germline V gives CDR1 SGHVS, CDR2 FNYEAQ. The CDR3 length is 13 residues. The CDR3 spells CASSLLRVNTQYF.

The chain links TRBV5-5 to TRBJ2-3; TCRdb picks TRBD2, but there is no DNA to check that call. Germline V CDR1 and CDR2: SGHKS, YYEKEE (reference sequence). CDR3 length equals 16 residues. Here the CDR3 reads CASSLGASGTSDTQYF.

The chain is built from TRBV5-1 and TRBJ2-3; TCRdb calls TRBD2, which cannot be checked without DNA. CDR3 length: 16 residues. The germline V gene encodes CDR1 SGHRS and CDR2 YFSETQ. The CDR3 loop is CASSRLAGGLSDTQYF.

The chain is built from TRBV23-1 and TRBJ1-6; TCRdb lists TRBD1, though no DNA is available to test this call. TRBV23-1 is an ORF; its function is uncertain. The CDR3 has 17 amino acids. The CDR3: CASSQRTSGQGNSPLHF.

The chain employs TRBV12-3 or TRBV12-4 and TRBJ1-2; with no DNA, the TCRdb D assignment of TRBD1 cannot be verified. CDR3 length: 14 residues. The CDR3 sequence is CASSLPTGVYGYTF.

The chain employs TRBV29-1 and TRBJ2-2; there is no DNA to check the TCRdb D call of TRBD1. The CDR3 totals 13 residues. CDR1 SQVTM and CDR2 ANQGSEA come from the germline V gene. The CDR3 sequence is CSVRDSVTGELFF.

The V call is TRBV30, the J call TRBJ2-5; TCRdb reports TRBD1, a call that lacks DNA to check it against. The germline gives CDR1 GTSNPN, CDR2 SVGIG (reference sequence). The CDR3 runs 14 residues. CDR3 in amino acids: CAWSLTGASETQYF.

V is TRBV20-1 and J is TRBJ2-6; with no DNA, the TCRdb D assignment of TRBD1 cannot be verified. The germline gives CDR1 DFQATT, CDR2 SNEGSKA (reference sequence). The CDR3 runs to 12 residues. The chain's CDR3 is CSAPWGANVLTF.

The V gene is TRBV28, the J gene TRBJ2-1; TCRdb gives TRBD2 as the D gene, but with no DNA this cannot be confirmed. This CDR3 region has 16 residues. Germline lookup yields CDR1 MDHEN and CDR2 SYDVKM. CDR3 in amino acids: CASRTATSGIYNEQFF.

This chain connects TRBV6-4 to TRBJ2-3. Germline CDR1 MRHNA, CDR2 SNTAGT. The CDR3 covers 14 residues. CDR3 region: CASSDSIGTDTQYF.